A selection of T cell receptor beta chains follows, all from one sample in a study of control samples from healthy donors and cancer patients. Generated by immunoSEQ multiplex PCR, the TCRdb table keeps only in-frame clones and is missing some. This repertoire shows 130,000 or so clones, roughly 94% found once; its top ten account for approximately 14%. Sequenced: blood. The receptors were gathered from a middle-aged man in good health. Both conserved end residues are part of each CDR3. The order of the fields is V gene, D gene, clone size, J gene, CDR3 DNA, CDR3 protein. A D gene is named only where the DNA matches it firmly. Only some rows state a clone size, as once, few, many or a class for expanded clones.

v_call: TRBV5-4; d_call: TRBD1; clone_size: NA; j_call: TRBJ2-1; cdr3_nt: TGTGCCAGCAGCTTAGGACAGGGATTCGATGAGCAGTTCTTC; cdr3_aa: CASSLGQGFDEQFF
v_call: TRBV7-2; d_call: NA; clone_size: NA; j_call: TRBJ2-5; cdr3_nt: TGTGCCAGCAGCTTACCCAGGGGAGAGACCCAGTACTTC; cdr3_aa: CASSLPRGETQYF
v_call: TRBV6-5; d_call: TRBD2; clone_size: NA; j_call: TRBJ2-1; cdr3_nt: TGTGCCAGCAGTTACGGGGTCGTAGCGGGGGGCAATGAGCAGTTCTTC; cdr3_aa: CASSYGVVAGGNEQFF
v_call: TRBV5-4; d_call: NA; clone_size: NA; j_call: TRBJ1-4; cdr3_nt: TGTGCCAGCAGCCCTTGGACACCTGGGGAAAAACTGTTTTTT; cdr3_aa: CASSPWTPGEKLFF
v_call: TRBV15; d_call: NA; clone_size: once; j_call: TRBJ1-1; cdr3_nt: TGTGCCACCAGCAGAGTTGCGCAGAACACTGAAGCTTTCTTT; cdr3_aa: CATSRVAQNTEAFF
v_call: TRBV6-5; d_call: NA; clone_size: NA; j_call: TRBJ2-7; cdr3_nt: TGTGCCAGCAACCCCAGGAGCTCCTACGAGCAGTACTTC; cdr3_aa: CASNPRSSYEQYF
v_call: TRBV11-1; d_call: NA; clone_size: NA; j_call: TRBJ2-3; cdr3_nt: TGTGCCAGCAGCCCCCACGGGGTTTACACAGATACGCAGTATTTT; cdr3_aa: CASSPHGVYTDTQYF
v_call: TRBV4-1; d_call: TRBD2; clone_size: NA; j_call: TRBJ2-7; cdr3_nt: TGCGCCAGCAGCCAACGGACTAGCGCACAAACCTACGAGCAGTACTTC; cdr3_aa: CASSQRTSAQTYEQYF
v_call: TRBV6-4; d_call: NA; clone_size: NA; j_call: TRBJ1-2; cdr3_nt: TGTGCCAGCAGTGAGGACAGAGGACAGTACTATGGCTACACCTTC; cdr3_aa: CASSEDRGQYYGYTF
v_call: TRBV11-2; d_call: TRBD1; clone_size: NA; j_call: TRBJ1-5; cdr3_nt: TGTGCCAGCAGCTTCGATGGACAGGGGAATCAGCCCCAGCATTTT; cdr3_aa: CASSFDGQGNQPQHF
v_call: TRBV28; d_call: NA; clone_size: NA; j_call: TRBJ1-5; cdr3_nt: TGTGCCAGCAGTTTAGGGGGAAGCAATCAGCCCCAGCATTTT; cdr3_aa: CASSLGGSNQPQHF
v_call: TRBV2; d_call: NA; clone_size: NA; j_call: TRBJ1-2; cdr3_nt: TGTGCCAGCAGTGAACGGGGGAATGGCTACACCTTC; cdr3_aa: CASSERGNGYTF
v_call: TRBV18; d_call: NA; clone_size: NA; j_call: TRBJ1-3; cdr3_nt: TGTGCCAGCTCACAGGCGAGCTCTGGAAACACCATATATTTT; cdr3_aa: CASSQASSGNTIYF
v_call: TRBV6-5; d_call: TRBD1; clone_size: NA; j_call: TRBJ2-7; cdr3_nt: TGTGCCAGCAGTCCCGGGACAGGGCCCTCCTACGAGCAGTGCTTC; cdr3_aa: CASSPGTGPSYEQCF
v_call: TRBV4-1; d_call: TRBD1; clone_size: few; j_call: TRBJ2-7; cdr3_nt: TGCGCCAGCAGCCCAGGGCCCCCCGGACAGGGGGCCCACGAGCAGTACTTC; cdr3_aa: CASSPGPPGQGAHEQYF
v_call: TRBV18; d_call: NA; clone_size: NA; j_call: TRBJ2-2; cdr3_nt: TGTGCCAGCTCCCTCCTGGAGACCGGGGAGCTGTTTTTT; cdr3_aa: CASSLLETGELFF
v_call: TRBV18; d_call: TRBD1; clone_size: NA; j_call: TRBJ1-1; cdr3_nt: TGTGCCAGCTCACCACTTTCAGGACAGGGTAGGACTGAAGCTTTCTTT; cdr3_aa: CASSPLSGQGRTEAFF
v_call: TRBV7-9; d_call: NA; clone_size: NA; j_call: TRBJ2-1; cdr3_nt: TGTGCCAGCAGCTTGGGAGCCCCCAATGAGCAGTTCTTC; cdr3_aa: CASSLGAPNEQFF
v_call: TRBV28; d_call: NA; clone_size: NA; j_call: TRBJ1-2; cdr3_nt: TGTGCCAGCAGTTTAAGGACAGATGGCTACACCTTC; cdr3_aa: CASSLRTDGYTF
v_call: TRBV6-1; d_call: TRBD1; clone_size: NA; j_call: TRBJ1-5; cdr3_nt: TGTGCCAGCAGTGAAGTGACAGGGGATCAGCCCCAGCATTTT; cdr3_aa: CASSEVTGDQPQHF
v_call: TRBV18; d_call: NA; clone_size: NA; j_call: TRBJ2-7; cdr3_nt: TGTGCCAGCTCACCCAAGAACAGGGAAAGCGAGCAGTACTTC; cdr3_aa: CASSPKNRESEQYF
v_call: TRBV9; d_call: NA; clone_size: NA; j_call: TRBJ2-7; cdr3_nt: TGTGCCAGCAGCGTAGATGGTAGCCCGGGACCGGGGGAGCAGTACTTC; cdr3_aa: CASSVDGSPGPGEQYF
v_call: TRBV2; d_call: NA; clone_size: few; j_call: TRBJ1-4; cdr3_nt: TGTGCCAGCAGGACGACATCGGGGTGGGAAAAACTGTTTTTT; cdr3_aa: CASRTTSGWEKLFF
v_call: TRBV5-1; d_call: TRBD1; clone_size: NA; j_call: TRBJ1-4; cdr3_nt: TGCGCCAGCAGCTTCAGACAGGGTGGTAATGAAAAACTGTTTTTT; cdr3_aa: CASSFRQGGNEKLFF
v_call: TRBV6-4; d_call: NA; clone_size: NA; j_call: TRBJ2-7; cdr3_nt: TGTGCCAGCACCCTGAGGAATTCCTACGAGCAGTACTTC; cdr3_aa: CASTLRNSYEQYF
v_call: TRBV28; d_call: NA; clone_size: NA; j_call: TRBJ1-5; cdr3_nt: TGTGCCAGCAGTTCCCGCGCGGCCGCCCGTAGCAATCAGCCCCAGCATTTT; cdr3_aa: CASSSRAAARSNQPQHF
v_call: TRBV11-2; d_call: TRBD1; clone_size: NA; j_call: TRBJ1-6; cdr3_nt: TGTGCCAGCAGCCCCGGACAGGGCTATAATTCACCCCTCCACTTT; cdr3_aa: CASSPGQGYNSPLHF
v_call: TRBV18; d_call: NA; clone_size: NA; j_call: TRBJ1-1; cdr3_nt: TGTGCCAGCTCACCGGACAGTACCCTGGACACTGAAGCTTTCTTT; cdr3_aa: CASSPDSTLDTEAFF
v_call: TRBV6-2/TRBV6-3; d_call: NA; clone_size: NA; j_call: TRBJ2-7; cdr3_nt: TGTGCCAGCAGCCCGATTGGGGGTTGGGGGCAGTACTTC; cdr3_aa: CASSPIGGWGQYF
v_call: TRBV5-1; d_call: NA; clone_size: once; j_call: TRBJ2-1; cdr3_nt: TGCGCCAGCAGCTTGGGACAGAGTAAGGGTGAGCAGTTCTTC; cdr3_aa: CASSLGQSKGEQFF
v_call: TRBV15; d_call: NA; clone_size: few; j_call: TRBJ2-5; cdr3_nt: TGTGCCACCAGCACCCGAGGGGGTGGGGAGACCCAGTACTTC; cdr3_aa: CATSTRGGGETQYF
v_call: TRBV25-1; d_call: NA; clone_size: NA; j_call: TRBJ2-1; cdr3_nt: TGTGCCAGCAGTGCCCGGTCCACAGGGTTTAATGAGCAGTTCTTC; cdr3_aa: CASSARSTGFNEQFF
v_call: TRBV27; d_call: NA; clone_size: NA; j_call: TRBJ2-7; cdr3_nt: TGTGCCAGCAGCTCTCCCAGGGGCGAGCAGTACTTC; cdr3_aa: CASSSPRGEQYF
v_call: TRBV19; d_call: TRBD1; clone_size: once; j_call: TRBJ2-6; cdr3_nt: TGTGCCAGTACTCCGGGACAGCATTCTGGGGCCAACGTCCTGACTTTC; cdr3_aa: CASTPGQHSGANVLTF
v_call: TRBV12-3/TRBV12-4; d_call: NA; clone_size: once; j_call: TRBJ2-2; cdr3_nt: TGTGCCAGCAGTTTGGGTAACACCGGGGAGCTGTTTTTT; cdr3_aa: CASSLGNTGELFF
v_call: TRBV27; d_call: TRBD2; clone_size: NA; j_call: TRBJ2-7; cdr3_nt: TGTGCCAGCAGTCCATCCGGGACTACTAACTACGAGCAGTACTTC; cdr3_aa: CASSPSGTTNYEQYF
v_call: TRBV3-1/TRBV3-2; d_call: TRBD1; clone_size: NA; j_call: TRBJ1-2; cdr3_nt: TGTGCCAGCAGCACCCACTGGACAGGTTCCAACTATGGCTACACCTTC; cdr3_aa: CASSTHWTGSNYGYTF
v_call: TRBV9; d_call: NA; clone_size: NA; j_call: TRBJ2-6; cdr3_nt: TGTGCCAGCAGCTTCAGGGAGGATGGGGCCAACGTCCTGACTTTC; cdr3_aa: CASSFREDGANVLTF
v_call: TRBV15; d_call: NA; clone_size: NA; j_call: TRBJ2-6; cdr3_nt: TGTGCCACCAGCAGAGATAGCGGCTCTGGGGCCAACGTCCTGACTTTC; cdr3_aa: CATSRDSGSGANVLTF
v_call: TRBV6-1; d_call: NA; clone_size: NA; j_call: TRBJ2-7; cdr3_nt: TGTGCCAGCAGTGAAGCGGCAGGGGTCGAGCAGTACTTC; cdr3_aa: CASSEAAGVEQYF
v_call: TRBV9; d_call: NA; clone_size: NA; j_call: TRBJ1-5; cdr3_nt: TGTGCCAGCAGCGTAAGGCAGCCGGGAAGGGAATATCAGCCCCAGCATTTT; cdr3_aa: CASSVRQPGREYQPQHF
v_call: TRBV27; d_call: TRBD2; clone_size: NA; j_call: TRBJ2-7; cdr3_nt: TGTGCCAGCAGTCGGACTAGCGGGAGGAACGAGCAGTACTTC; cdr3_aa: CASSRTSGRNEQYF
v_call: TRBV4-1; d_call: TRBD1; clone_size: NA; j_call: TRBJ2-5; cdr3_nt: TGCGCCAGCAGCCCCTTTCCGGGACAGCCTACGGAGACCCAGTACTTC; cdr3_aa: CASSPFPGQPTETQYF
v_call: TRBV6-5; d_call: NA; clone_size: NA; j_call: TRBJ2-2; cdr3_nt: TGTGCCAGCAGTTCCCAGGTCCTACTAAACACCGGGGAGCTGTTTTTT; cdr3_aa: CASSSQVLLNTGELFF
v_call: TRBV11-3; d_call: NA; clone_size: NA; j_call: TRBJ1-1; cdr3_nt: TGTGCCAGCAGCCTAAACCAGAACACTGAAGCTTTCTTT; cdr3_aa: CASSLNQNTEAFF
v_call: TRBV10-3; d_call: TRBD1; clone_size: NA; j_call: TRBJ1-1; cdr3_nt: TGTGCCATCAGTGGGGGGACAGGGAATTTAAGGGGCACTGAAGCTTTCTTT; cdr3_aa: CAISGGTGNLRGTEAFF
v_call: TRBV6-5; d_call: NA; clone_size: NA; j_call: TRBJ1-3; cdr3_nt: TGTGCCAGCCGACTAGACTCTGGAAACACCATATATTTT; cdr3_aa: CASRLDSGNTIYF
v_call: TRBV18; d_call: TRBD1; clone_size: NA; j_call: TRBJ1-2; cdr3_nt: TGTGCCAGCTCACCACAGGGGACAGGGATTATCTATGGCTACACCTTC; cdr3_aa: CASSPQGTGIIYGYTF
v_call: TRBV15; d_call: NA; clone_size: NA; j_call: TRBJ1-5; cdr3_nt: TGTGCCACCAGCAGAGATGAGGGTTATAGCAATCAGCCCCAGCATTTT; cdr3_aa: CATSRDEGYSNQPQHF
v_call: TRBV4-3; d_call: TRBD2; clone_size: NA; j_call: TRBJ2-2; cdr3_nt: TGCGCCAGCAGCCGGAACTTAGCGGGGGGCCCGAACACCGGGGAGCTGTTTTTT; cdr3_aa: CASSRNLAGGPNTGELFF
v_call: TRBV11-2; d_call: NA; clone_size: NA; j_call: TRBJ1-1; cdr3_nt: TGTGCCAGCAGCTCGCTCTCTAGACCTGAAGCTTTCTTT; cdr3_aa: CASSSLSRPEAFF
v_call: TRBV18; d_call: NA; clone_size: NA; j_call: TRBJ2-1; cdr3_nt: TGTGCCAGCTCACCACTACCGACGTTTGAGCAGTTCTTC; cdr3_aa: CASSPLPTFEQFF